This TCR beta chain was retrieved from a study of T cell repertoires in aging, cancer and after chemotherapy. Study at large: About 8.8 million TCR reads were in the whole dataset.

This CDR3 comprises 13 residues. V was clipped by 6 bases and J by 4 bases, with 11 bases between them. Germline loops: CDR1 MNHEY, CDR2 SVGAGI. TCR beta rearrangements were amplified from peripheral blood genomic DNA. This clonotype was counted a few times. TRB rearrangements spanning V, D and J were amplified using mixed TRB-A/B primers. TCRdb reanalysed the multiplex PCR reads using MiXCR and keeps one entry per CDR3 protein. The repertoire includes about 15,000 distinct CDR3 sequences, 45% to 55% of them detected once, and roughly a tenth sits in the top ten. The sequence came from a human donor in good health. The source material was blood. The genes are TRBV6-5 and TRBJ2-3; TRBD1 might be the D (5 bases). The CDR3 loop is CASRWGSADTQYF. The CDR3 DNA sequence: TGTGCCAGCAGGTGGGGCAGCGCAGATACGCAGTATTTT.